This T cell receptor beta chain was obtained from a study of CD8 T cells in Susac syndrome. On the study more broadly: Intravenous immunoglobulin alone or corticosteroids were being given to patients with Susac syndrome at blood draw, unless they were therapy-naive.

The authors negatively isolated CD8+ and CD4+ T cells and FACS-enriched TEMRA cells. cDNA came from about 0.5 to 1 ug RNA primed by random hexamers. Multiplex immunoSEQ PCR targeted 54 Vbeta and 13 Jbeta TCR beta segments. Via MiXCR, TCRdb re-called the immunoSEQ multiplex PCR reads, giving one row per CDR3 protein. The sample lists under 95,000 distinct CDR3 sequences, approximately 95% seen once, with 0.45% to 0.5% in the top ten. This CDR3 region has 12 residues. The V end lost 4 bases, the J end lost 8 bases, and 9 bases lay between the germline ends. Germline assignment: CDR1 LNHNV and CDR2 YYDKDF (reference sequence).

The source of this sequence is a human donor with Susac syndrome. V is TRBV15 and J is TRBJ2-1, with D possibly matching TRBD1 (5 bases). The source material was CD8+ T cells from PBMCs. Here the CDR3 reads CATSNKGDEQFF. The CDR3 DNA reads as TGTGCCACCAGCAACAAAGGGGATGAGCAGTTCTTC.